The 16 T cell receptor beta chains in this list originate from one sample, sequenced in a study of T cell changes during pregnancy in multiple sclerosis. Data came from immunoSEQ multiplex PCR; TCRdb stores just in-frame clones and leaves some out. The table lists over 70,000 clones, around 94% of them singletons. The sequenced sample was peripheral blood, obtained in the third trimester of pregnancy. The receptors stem from a female donor with multiple sclerosis, enrolled in a pregnancy study.

The chain joins TRBV7-9 to TRBJ2-5, with 12 bases identical to TRBD1. Germline loops: CDR1 SEHNR, CDR2 FQNEAQ (reference sequence). V dropped 4 bases and J dropped 5; count of bases not matched to a gene: 8. CDR3 size: 16 residues. CDR3 region: CASSWDGTGGRETQYF. In DNA, the CDR3 is TGTGCCAGCAGCTGGGACGGGACAGGGGGCAGGGAGACCCAGTACTTC.

A single count supports this clone. This sequence joins TRBV2 and TRBJ2-1, with D unresolved. V was trimmed by 3 bases and J by 4 bases, leaving 10 bases between them. There are 14 residues in the CDR3. The germline gives CDR1 SNHLY, CDR2 FYNNEI. CDR3 residues: CASSDPSGYNEQFF. CDR3 DNA sequence: TGTGCCAGCAGTGACCCTTCCGGTTACAATGAGCAGTTCTTC.

CDR3: CTSSQGYLLGAPASIYGYTF. CDR3 in DNA: TGCACCAGCAGCCAAGGGTACCTTCTTGGGGCTCCGGCTTCTATCTATGGCTACACCTTC. The chain links TRBV1 to TRBJ1-2; TRBD1 reflects the table's D call only, with no check against the DNA. TRBV1 is a pseudogene segment. This CDR3 spans 20 amino acids.

The V call is TRBV27, the J call TRBJ1-1; D call uncertain. The germline V gene encodes CDR1 MNHEY and CDR2 SMNVEV (reference sequence). The ends were cut back, 5 bases at V and 3 bases at J, with 19 bases in the middle. This CDR3 is 16 amino acids long. The CDR3 is CASSPPGVVLDTEAFF. The DNA of the CDR3 is TGTGCCAGCAGTCCCCCCGGGGTGGTATTGGACACTGAAGCTTTCTTT.

V and J are TRBV5-8 and TRBJ2-7, with TRBD1 identical over 7 bases. Germline V CDR1 and CDR2: SGHTS, YDEGEE. The CDR3 spans 17 residues. V was pared by 2 bases and J by 0 bases, with 11 bases of the junction left unmatched. The CDR3 DNA reads TGTGCCAGCAGCTTCGTACAATCGAGGGACAGCTCCTACGAGCAGTACTTC. It is translated as CASSFVQSRDSSYEQYF. The full variable domain, with the rest looked up from reference TRBV5-8 and TRBJ2-7, is EAGVTQSPTHLIKTRGQQATLRCSPISGHTSVYWYQQALGLGLQFLLWYDEGEERNRGNFPPRFSGRQFPNYSSELNVNALELEDSALYLCASSFVQSRDSSYEQYFGPGTRLTVT.

The genes are TRBV6-6 and TRBJ2-7, with 9 bases that match TRBD2. This CDR3 region has 13 residues. J gave up 5 bases and V 10 bases, and 9 bases lay outside the gene matches. CDR1 MNHNY and CDR2 SVGAGI come from the germline V gene (reference sequence). The chain's CDR3 is CATTGLAVHEQYF. In DNA form, the CDR3 reads TGTGCCACCACGGGACTAGCTGTCCACGAGCAGTACTTC.

This chain links TRBV28 with TRBJ1-3; D is unresolved. Germline CDR1 and CDR2: MDHEN and SYDVKM. This CDR3 has 14 amino acids. The ends were cut back, 4 bases at V and 0 bases at J, with 7 bases in the middle. The CDR3, as DNA: TGTGCCAGCAGTTGGCGGGGCTCTGGAAACACCATATATTTT. Protein product: CASSWRGSGNTIYF. The full variable domain, in which reference TRBV28 and TRBJ1-3 provide the parts outside the CDR3, is DVKVTQSSRYLVKRTGEKVFLECVQDMDHENMFWYRQDPGLGLRLIYFSYDVKMKEKGDIPEGYSVSREKKERFSLILESASTNQTSMYLCASSWRGSGNTIYFGEGSWLTVV.

This chain links TRBV6-5 with TRBJ2-2, with no clear D. This CDR3 comprises 15 residues. With 2 bases removed from V and 0 bases from J, the gap between germline ends came to 7 bases. Germline CDR1 MNHEY, CDR2 SVGAGI. The CDR3 sequence: CASSYQDPNTGELFF. As DNA, the CDR3 is TGTGCCAGCAGTTACCAGGATCCGAACACCGGGGAGCTGTTTTTT.

The V gene is TRBV28, the J gene TRBJ2-3; a possible D gene is TRBD1 (5 bases). Germline assignment: CDR1 MDHEN and CDR2 SYDVKM. V lost 5 bases and J 2 bases, leaving 14 bases between the germline ends. CDR3 length: 15 amino acids. Here the CDR3 DNA reads TGTGCCAGCAGTCCCCCGGCAGGGAACACAGATACGCAGTATTTT. Translation: CASSPPAGNTDTQYF.

CDR3 DNA: TGTGCCAGCAAGGAGTCCTTCGGCGGGAGCCAAGAGACCCAGTACTTC. Its protein product is CASKESFGGSQETQYF. The chain joins TRBV2 to TRBJ2-5, with TRBD2 identical over 7 bases. Germline V gives CDR1 SNHLY, CDR2 FYNNEI. Germline trimming cut 7 bases from V and 1 base from J; bases unmatched to any gene: 12. The CDR3 consists of 16 residues. Full variable domain (missing parts from reference TRBV2 and TRBJ2-5): EPEVTQTPSHQVTQMGQEVILRCVPISNHLYFYWYRQILGQKVEFLVSFYNNEISEKSEIFDDQFSVERPDGSNFTLKIRSTKLEDSAMYFCASKESFGGSQETQYFGPGTRLLVL.

The rearrangement joins TRBV6-5 to TRBJ2-5; weak D call: TRBD2 (5 bases). Trimming left V 2 bases short and J 9 bases short, with 13 bases between. The CDR3 has 13 residues. Germline V lookup: CDR1 MNHEY, CDR2 SVGAGI. The CDR3 reads CASSYRTGDPQYF. In nucleotides, the CDR3 is TGTGCCAGCAGTTACAGGACTGGAGATCCCCAGTACTTC.

As DNA, the CDR3 is TGTGCCAGCAGTCCGCTAGCGGGAGTGGGAGATACGCAGTATTTT. Its translation is CASSPLAGVGDTQYF. The chain recombines TRBV27 with TRBJ2-3; 10 bases are shared with TRBD2. This CDR3 has 15 amino acids. CDR1 and CDR2 from the germline V gene are MNHEY and SMNVEV (reference sequence). V lost 5 bases, J lost 5 bases, and 7 bases stayed unmatched.

V usage is TRBV5-1 and J usage is TRBJ1-1, with TRBD1 identical over 11 bases. CDR1 is SGHRS, CDR2 YFSETQ, per germline. Trimming removed 0 bases from V and 6 bases from J; junction bases left unmatched: 7. This CDR3 spans 16 amino acids. The CDR3 reads CASSLALGQGASEAFF. The DNA of the CDR3 is TGCGCCAGCAGCTTGGCTCTCGGACAGGGGGCGTCTGAAGCTTTCTTT.

The genes are TRBV27 and TRBJ1-1, with 7 bases fitting TRBD1. Germline-derived CDR1 and CDR2 are MNHEY and SMNVEV (reference sequence). V was clipped by 5 bases and J by 8 bases; unmatched bases: 17. The CDR3 loop spans 16 amino acids. The CDR3: CASSERGQVTVTEAFF. CDR3 sequence (DNA): TGTGCCAGCAGTGAACGAGGACAGGTCACTGTAACAGAAGCTTTCTTT.

The V and J genes are TRBV7-3 and TRBJ2-1; 11 positions agree with TRBD2. Trimming at V came to 1 base and at J to 8 bases, leaving 4 bases not matched to a gene. CDR3 length equals 15 residues. Germline CDR1 reads SGHTA; CDR2 reads FQGTGA. CDR3 amino acids: CASSLRASGGHEQFF. Here the CDR3 DNA reads TGTGCCAGCAGCTTAAGAGCTAGCGGGGGGCATGAGCAGTTCTTC.

This clone was counted only a few times. The chain joins TRBV29-1 to TRBJ1-1, with 10 positions matching TRBD1. V lost 4 bases to trimming and J lost 4 bases; unmatched junction nucleotides: 0. CDR1 is SQVTM, CDR2 ANQGSEA, per germline. This CDR3 region has 12 residues. Written as DNA, the CDR3 is TGCAGCGTTGGGACAGGGGGCACTGAAGCTTTCTTT. This codes for CSVGTGGTEAFF.